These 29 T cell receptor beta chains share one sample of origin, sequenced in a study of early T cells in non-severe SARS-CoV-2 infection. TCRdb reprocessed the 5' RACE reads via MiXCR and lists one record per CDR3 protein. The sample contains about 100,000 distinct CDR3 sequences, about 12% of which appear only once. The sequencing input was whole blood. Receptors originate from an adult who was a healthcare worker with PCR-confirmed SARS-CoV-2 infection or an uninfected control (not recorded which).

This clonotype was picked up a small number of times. The CDR3 region is CASSQDLRDTQYF. The CDR3 DNA sequence: TGTGCCAGCAGCCAAGATCTCCGAGATACGCAGTATTTT. This rearrangement joins TRBV3-1 to TRBJ2-3; no firm D call. The CDR3 has 13 residues. Deletions cut 0 bases from V and 5 bases from J, with 6 bases between. CDR1 is LGHDT, CDR2 YNNKEL, per germline (reference sequence).

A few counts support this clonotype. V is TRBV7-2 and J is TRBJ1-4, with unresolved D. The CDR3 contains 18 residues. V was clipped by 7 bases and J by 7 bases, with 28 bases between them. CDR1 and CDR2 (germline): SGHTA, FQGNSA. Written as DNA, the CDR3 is TGTGCCAGCACCAAGACCGGATCGGGTCTCGGCTTTATTGAAAAACTGTTTTTT. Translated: CASTKTGSGLGFIEKLFF.

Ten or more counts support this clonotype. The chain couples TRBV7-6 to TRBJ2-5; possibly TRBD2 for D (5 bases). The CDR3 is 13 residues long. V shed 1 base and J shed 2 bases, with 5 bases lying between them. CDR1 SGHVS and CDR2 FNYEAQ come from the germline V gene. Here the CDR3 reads CASSLGLQETQYF. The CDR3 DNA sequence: TGTGCCAGCAGCTTAGGACTACAAGAGACCCAGTACTTC.

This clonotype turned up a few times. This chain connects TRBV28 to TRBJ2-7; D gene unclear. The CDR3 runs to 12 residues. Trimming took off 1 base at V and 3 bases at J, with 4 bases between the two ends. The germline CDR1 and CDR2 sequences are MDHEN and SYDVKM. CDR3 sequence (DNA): TGTGCCAGCAGTTTATTAAACTACGAGCAGTACTTC. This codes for CASSLLNYEQYF.

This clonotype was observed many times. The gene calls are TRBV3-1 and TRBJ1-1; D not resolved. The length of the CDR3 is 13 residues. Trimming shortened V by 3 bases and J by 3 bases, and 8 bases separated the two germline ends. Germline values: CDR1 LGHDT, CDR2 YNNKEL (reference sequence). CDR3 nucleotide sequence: TGTGCCAGCAGCCAGGTGGGGTACACTGAAGCTTTCTTT. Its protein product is CASSQVGYTEAFF. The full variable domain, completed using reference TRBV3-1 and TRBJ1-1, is DTAVSQTPKYLVTQMGNDKSIKCEQNLGHDTMYWYKQDSKKFLKIMFSYNNKELIINETVPNRFSPKSPDKAHLNLHINSLELGDSAVYFCASSQVGYTEAFFGQGTRLTVV.

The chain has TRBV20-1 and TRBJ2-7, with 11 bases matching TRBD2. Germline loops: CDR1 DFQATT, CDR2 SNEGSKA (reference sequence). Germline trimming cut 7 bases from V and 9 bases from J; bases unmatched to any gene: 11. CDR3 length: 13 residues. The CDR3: CSVPVLAGVVQYF. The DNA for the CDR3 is TGCAGTGTACCGGTACTAGCGGGAGTGGTGCAGTACTTC.

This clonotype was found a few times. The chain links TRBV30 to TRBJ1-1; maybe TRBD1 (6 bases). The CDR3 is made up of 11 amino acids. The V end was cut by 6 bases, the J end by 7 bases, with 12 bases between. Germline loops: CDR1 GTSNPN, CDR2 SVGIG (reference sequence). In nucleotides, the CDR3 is TGTGCCTGTCGGGGGCGGAGTGAAGCTTTCTTT. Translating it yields CACRGRSEAFF.

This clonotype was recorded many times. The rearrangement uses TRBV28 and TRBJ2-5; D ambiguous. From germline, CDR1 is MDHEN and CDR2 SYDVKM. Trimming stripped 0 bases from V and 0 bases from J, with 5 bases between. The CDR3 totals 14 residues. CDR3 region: CASSLWEYQETQYF. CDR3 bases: TGTGCCAGCAGTTTATGGGAGTACCAAGAGACCCAGTACTTC.

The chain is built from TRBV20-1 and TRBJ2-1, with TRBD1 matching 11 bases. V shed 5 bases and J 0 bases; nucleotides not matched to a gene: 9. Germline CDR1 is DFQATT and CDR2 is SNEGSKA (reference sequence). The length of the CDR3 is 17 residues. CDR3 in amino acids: CSAPGQGAASSYNEQFF. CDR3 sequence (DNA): TGCAGTGCTCCCGGACAGGGGGCCGCGAGCTCCTACAATGAGCAGTTCTTC.

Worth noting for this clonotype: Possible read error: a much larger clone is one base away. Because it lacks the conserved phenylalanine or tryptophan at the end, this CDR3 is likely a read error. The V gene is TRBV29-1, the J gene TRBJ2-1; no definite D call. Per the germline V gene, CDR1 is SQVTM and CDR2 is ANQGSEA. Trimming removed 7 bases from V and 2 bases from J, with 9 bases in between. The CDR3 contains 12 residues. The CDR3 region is CSARPAYNEQFI. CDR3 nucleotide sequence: TGCAGCGCCCGACCAGCCTACAATGAGCAGTTCATC.

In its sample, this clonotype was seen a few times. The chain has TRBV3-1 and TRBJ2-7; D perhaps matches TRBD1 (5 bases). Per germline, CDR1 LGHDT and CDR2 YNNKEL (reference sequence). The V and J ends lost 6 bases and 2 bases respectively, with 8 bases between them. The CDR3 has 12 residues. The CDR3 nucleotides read TGTGCCAGCAGGGGGCTCCCCTACGAGCAGTACTTC. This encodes CASRGLPYEQYF.

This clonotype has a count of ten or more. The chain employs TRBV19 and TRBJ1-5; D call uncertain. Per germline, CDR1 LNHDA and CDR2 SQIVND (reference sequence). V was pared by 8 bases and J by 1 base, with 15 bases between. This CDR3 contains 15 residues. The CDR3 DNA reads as TGTGCCAGTGCGAAGTGGAATCCAAGCAATCAGCCCCAGCATTTT. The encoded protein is CASAKWNPSNQPQHF.

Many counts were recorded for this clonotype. CDR3 residues: CASSPSSSSNEQFF. CDR3 in DNA: TGTGCCAGCAGCCCCTCGAGTAGCTCCAATGAGCAGTTCTTC. V gene TRBV7-9 combines with J gene TRBJ2-1; D call uncertain. Germline values: CDR1 SEHNR, CDR2 FQNEAQ (reference sequence). The V gene lost 5 bases and the J gene lost 6 bases, with 14 bases spanning the gap. The CDR3 is made up of 14 amino acids.

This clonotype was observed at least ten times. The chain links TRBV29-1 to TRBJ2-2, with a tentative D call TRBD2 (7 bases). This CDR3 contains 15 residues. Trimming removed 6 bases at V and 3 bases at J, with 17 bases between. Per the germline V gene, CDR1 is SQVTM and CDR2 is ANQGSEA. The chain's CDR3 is CSVTREGGYTGELFF. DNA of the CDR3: TGCAGCGTCACTCGAGAGGGGGGGTACACCGGGGAGCTGTTTTTT.

CDR3 protein: CASHRDNGDTQYF. The CDR3 nucleotides read TGCGCCAGCCACCGGGACAACGGAGATACGCAGTATTTT. The chain recombines TRBV5-1 with TRBJ2-3, with D possibly matching TRBD1 (6 bases). The CDR3 runs to 13 residues. Germline lookup yields CDR1 SGHRS and CDR2 YFSETQ. The V gene lost 7 bases and the J gene lost 5 bases, with 14 bases spanning the gap.

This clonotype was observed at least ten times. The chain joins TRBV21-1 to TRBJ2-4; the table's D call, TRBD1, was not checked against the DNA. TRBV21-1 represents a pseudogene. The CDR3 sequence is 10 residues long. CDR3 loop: CASSNRGEYF. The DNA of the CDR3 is TGTGCCAGCAGTAACAGGGGCGAGTACTTC.

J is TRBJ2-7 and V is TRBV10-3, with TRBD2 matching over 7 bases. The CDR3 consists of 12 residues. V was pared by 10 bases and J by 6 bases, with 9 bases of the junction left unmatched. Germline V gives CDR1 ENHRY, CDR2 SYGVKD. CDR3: CATGPGGREQYF. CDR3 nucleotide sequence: TGTGCCACCGGACCGGGGGGACGCGAGCAGTACTTC.

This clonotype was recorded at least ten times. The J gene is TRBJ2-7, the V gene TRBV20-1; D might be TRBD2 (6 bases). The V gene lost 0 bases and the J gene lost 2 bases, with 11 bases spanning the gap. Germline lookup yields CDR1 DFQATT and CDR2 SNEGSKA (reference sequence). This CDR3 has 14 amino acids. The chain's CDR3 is CSARDLGRTYEQYF. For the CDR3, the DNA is TGCAGTGCTAGAGATCTCGGGAGAACCTACGAGCAGTACTTC.

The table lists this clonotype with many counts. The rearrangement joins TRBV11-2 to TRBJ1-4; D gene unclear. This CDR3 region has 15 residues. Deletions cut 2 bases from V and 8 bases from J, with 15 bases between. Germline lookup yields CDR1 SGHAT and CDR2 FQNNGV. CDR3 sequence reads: CASSLRSGLLEKLFF. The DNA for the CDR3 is TGTGCCAGCAGCTTACGATCGGGGTTGTTGGAAAAACTGTTTTTT. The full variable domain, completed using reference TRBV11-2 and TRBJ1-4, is EAGVAQSPRYKIIEKRQSVAFWCNPISGHATLYWYQQILGQGPKLLIQFQNNGVVDDSQLPKDRFSAERLKGVDSTLKIQPAKLEDSAVYLCASSLRSGLLEKLFFGSGTQLSVL.

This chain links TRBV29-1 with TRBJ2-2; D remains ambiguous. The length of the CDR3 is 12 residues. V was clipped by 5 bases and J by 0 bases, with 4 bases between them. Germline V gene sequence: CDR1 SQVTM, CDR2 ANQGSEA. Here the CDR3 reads CSVRTNTGELFF. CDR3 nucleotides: TGCAGCGTTCGGACGAACACCGGGGAGCTGTTTTTT.

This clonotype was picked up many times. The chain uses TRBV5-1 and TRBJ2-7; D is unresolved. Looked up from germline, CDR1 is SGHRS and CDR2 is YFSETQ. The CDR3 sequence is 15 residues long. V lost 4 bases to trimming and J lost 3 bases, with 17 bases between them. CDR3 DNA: TGCGCCAGCAGCATAACACCGGGTCACCTCTACGAGCAGTACTTC. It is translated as CASSITPGHLYEQYF.

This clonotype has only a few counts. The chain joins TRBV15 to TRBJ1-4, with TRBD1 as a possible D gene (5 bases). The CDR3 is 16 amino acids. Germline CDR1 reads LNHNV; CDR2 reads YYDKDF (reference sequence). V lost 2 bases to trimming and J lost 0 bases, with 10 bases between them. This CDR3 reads CATSRTKGATNEKLFF. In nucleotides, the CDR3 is TGTGCCACCAGCAGAACAAAAGGGGCAACTAATGAAAAACTGTTTTTT.

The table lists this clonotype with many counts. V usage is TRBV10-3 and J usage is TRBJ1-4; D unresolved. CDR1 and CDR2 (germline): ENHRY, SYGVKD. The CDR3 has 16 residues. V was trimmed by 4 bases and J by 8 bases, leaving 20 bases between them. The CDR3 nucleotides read TGTGCCATCAGTGTTGAGGCCTCAGTCGGGAAGGAAAAACTGTTTTTT. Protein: CAISVEASVGKEKLFF.

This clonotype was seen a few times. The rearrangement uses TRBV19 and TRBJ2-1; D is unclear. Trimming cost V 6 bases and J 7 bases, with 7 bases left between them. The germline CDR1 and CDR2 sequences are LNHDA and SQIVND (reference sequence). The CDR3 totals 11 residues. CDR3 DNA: TGTGCCAGTAGCCGAAGAAATGAGCAGTTCTTC. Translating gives CASSRRNEQFF.

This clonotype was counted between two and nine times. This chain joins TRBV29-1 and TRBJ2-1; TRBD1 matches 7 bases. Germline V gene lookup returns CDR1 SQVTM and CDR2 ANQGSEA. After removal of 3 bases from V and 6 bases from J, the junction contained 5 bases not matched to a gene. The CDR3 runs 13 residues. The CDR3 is CSVDRGRANEQFF. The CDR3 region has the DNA TGCAGCGTTGATAGGGGGCGAGCCAATGAGCAGTTCTTC.

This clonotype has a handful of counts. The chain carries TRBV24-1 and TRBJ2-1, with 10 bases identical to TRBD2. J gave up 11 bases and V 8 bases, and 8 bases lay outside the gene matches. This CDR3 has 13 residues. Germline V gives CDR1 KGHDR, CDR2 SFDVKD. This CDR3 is CATTSGGLPQQFF. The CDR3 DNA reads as TGTGCCACCACTAGCGGGGGCCTCCCGCAGCAGTTCTTC.

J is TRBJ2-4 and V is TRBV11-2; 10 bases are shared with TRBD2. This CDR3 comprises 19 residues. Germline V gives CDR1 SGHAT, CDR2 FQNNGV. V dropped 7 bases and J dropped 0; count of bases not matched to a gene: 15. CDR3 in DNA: TGTGCCAGCACCCCAACCCCCAGCGGGAGGGCCGAAGCCAAAAACATTCAGTACTTC. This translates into CASTPTPSGRAEAKNIQYF. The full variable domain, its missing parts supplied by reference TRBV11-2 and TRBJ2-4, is EAGVAQSPRYKIIEKRQSVAFWCNPISGHATLYWYQQILGQGPKLLIQFQNNGVVDDSQLPKDRFSAERLKGVDSTLKIQPAKLEDSAVYLCASTPTPSGRAEAKNIQYFGAGTRLSVL.

CDR3 amino acids: CATSGNGGDTQYF. CDR3 nucleotides: TGTGCCACCAGCGGGAATGGAGGAGATACGCAGTATTTT. V gene TRBV15 combines with J gene TRBJ2-3; D perhaps matches TRBD2 (5 bases). V was pared by 5 bases and J by 5 bases, with 11 bases between. Germline CDR1 and CDR2: LNHNV and YYDKDF (reference sequence). This CDR3 spans 13 amino acids.

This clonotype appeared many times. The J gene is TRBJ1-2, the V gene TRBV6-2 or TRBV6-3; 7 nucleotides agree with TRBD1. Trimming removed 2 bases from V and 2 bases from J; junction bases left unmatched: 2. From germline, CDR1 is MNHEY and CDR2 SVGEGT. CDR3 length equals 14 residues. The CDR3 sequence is CASSYGQANYGYTF. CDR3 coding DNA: TGTGCCAGCAGTTACGGACAGGCGAACTATGGCTACACCTTC.